This TCR beta chain comes out of a study of T cells after yellow fever vaccination. Comments on this clonotype: Its antigen is unknown.

Study-level findings and limits: Weaker, the secondary response peaked sooner, at day 5 versus 15. In post-booster samples, most primary-vaccination clones reappeared (approximately 95% CD4, over 70% CD8).

Germline V gene sequence: CDR1 DFQATT, CDR2 SNEGSKA (reference sequence). Deletions cut 0 bases from V and 1 base from J, with 4 bases between. This CDR3 spans 12 amino acids. TCRdb reanalysed the 5' RACE reads using MiXCR and keeps one entry per CDR3 protein. The data contain a few hundred thousand distinct CDR3 sequences, about 3.5% of them singletons. The sequence was obtained from a man between 18 and 29 years old who received the YFV17D yellow fever vaccine. The genes are TRBV20-1 and TRBJ2-7; D call uncertain. Sequencing used PBMCs, obtained on the day of the yellow fever booster vaccination. CDR3 loop: CSARDASYEQYF. As DNA, the CDR3 is TGCAGTGCTAGAGATGCATCCTACGAGCAGTACTTC.